The 26 T cell receptor beta chains below all came from one sample that was sequenced in a study of regulatory T cells in long-lasting Graves disease. Time point: persistent/refractory GD, antithyroid drugs over 5 years with positive TRAb. Preparation of the TCR library used RNA extracted from PBMCs. Through Arm-PCR of CDR3 regions and iRepertoire HTBI primers, TCR beta libraries were built. Via MiXCR, TCRdb re-called the multiplex PCR reads, giving one row per CDR3 protein. This table has roughly 500,000 distinct CDR3 sequences, more than 20% appearing once. The sample here was peripheral blood mononuclear cells (PBMCs), taken when the disease was refractory, from a patient treated with antithyroid drugs. The source is a female donor with Graves disease.

This clonotype was detected only a few times. V is TRBV9 and J is TRBJ2-2; 7 bases align to TRBD2. This CDR3 spans 17 amino acids. Germline trimming cut 3 bases from V and 0 bases from J; bases unmatched to any gene: 8. Germline assignment: CDR1 SGDLS and CDR2 YYNGEE. The CDR3 region has the DNA TGTGCCAGCAGCGAATCCCTAGCGGAGGCGAACACCGGGGAGCTGTTTTTT. It encodes CASSESLAEANTGELFF.

This clonotype came up many times. The genes are TRBV7-6 and TRBJ2-7; TRBD2 matches at 9 bases. CDR1 and CDR2 from the germline V gene are SGHVS and FNYEAQ. V lost 0 bases and J lost 3; bases outside the gene matches: 6. The CDR3 is 16 residues long. This CDR3 is CASSLAKREVHYEQYF. The CDR3 nucleotides read TGTGCCAGCAGCTTAGCGAAGCGGGAGGTTCACTACGAGCAGTACTTC. The full variable domain, in which reference TRBV7-6 and TRBJ2-7 provide the parts outside the CDR3, is GAGVSQSPRYKVTKRGQDVALRCDPISGHVSLYWYRQALGQGPEFLTYFNYEAQQDKSGLPNDRFSAERPEGSISTLTIQRTEQRDSAMYRCASSLAKREVHYEQYFGPGTRLTVT.

For this clonotype: This sequence may be a read error, since a much larger clone differs from it by one base. Lacking the conserved final phenylalanine or tryptophan, this CDR3 likely reflects a read error. The chain joins TRBV12-3 or TRBV12-4 to TRBJ2-7; no reliable D call. The CDR3 spans 13 residues. V lost 3 bases and J lost 7, with 13 bases in between. DNA of the CDR3: TGTGCCAGCAGTTTTAGGGCTACGGGTGAGCAGTACTCC. It yields the protein CASSFRATGEQYS.

The chain has TRBV7-2 and TRBJ2-7; D remains ambiguous. CDR1 is SGHTA and CDR2 is FQGNSA in the germline V gene. The V end lost 3 bases, the J end lost 2 bases, and 8 bases lay between the germline ends. The CDR3 totals 13 residues. As DNA, the CDR3 is TGTGCCAGCAGCTTGTCCCTACCCTACGAGCAGTACTTC. This codes for CASSLSLPYEQYF.

This clonotype came up many times. The gene calls are TRBV20-1 and TRBJ1-6; D remains unclear. The germline V gene has CDR1 DFQATT and CDR2 SNEGSKA (reference sequence). The V end was cut by 6 bases, the J end by 14 bases, with 23 bases between. This CDR3 contains 14 residues. CDR3 in DNA: TGCAGTGCCCCAATGATCGGGTCAAAATCGGCCCTCCACTTT. Amino acid sequence: CSAPMIGSKSALHF.

The rearrangement uses TRBV30 and TRBJ1-2; a weak D match, TRBD1 (6 bases). Per germline, CDR1 GTSNPN and CDR2 SVGIG (reference sequence). This CDR3 is 15 amino acids long. Trimming removed 2 bases from V and 5 bases from J, with 18 bases in between. The CDR3 DNA reads as TGTGCCTGGAGTAGAGGGGGACGGGGTAATTATGGCTACACCTTC. The encoded protein is CAWSRGGRGNYGYTF.

The rearrangement uses TRBV27 and TRBJ1-6; TRBD1 might be the D (6 bases). Trimming cost V 0 bases and J 7 bases, with 16 bases left between them. The CDR3 extends over 17 amino acids. Germline CDR1 and CDR2: MNHEY and SMNVEV (reference sequence). The CDR3 DNA is TGTGCCAGCAGTTTATCATTCGGGGGGCTAGGGAATTCACCCCTCCACTTT. It encodes CASSLSFGGLGNSPLHF.

This clonotype was counted ten times or more. The rearrangement joins TRBV2 to TRBJ2-7; D possibly corresponds to TRBD1 (5 bases). Deletions cut 6 bases from V and 4 bases from J, with 13 bases between. The CDR3 runs to 13 residues. Germline V gives CDR1 SNHLY, CDR2 FYNNEI. CDR3 loop: CASRRQTAYEQYF. The CDR3 nucleotides read TGTGCCAGCAGGAGACAGACGGCATACGAGCAGTACTTC.

On this clonotype itself: A read error may be the cause here, since a much bigger clone is one base away. This CDR3 fails to terminate in the conserved phenylalanine or tryptophan, so it likely reflects a read error. CDR3 loop: CASSKWTADYEQYL. The CDR3 coding sequence is TGTGCCAGCAGTAAATGGACGGCCGATTACGAGCAGTACCTC. This sequence joins TRBV6-1 and TRBJ2-7, with D hard to call. V gave up 5 bases and J gave up 4 bases, with 15 bases separating them. This CDR3 region has 14 residues. The germline V gene has CDR1 MNHNS and CDR2 SASEGT.

This clonotype was detected ten times or more. CDR3 in DNA: TGCAGTGCTACCCCCGGCACTGAAGCTTTCTTT. Amino acid sequence: CSATPGTEAFF. The rearrangement links TRBV20-1 to TRBJ1-1; the D is unclear. The CDR3 has 11 amino acids. From germline, CDR1 is DFQATT and CDR2 SNEGSKA (reference sequence). Trimming took off 4 bases at V and 4 bases at J, with 7 bases between the two ends.

Details on this clonotype: A read error is likely, as this CDR3 ends without the conserved phenylalanine or tryptophan. This sequence joins TRBV6-2 or TRBV6-3 and TRBJ1-6; tentative D call: TRBD1 (6 bases). From germline, CDR1 is MNHEY and CDR2 SVGEGT. The length of the CDR3 is 19 residues. V was cut by 0 bases and J by 0 bases, with 15 bases left in between. The CDR3 DNA follows: TGTGCCAGCAGTTACTCGACAGGCTCCTCAAGCTCCTATAATTCACCCCTCCACTCT. Translation: CASSYSTGSSSSYNSPLHS.

Ten or more counts support this clonotype. J is TRBJ1-2 and V is TRBV5-5; no definite D call. The CDR3 spans 13 residues. Germline V gene lookup returns CDR1 SGHKS and CDR2 YYEKEE (reference sequence). The V and J ends lost 4 bases and 4 bases respectively, with 11 bases between them. CDR3 in amino acids: CASSPSELYGYTF. In DNA, the CDR3 is TGTGCCAGCAGCCCTTCAGAGCTCTATGGCTACACCTTC.

This clonotype was detected a few times. The chain joins TRBV7-8 to TRBJ1-5, with 9 bases fitting TRBD1. Germline CDR1 SGHVS, CDR2 FQNEAQ. The CDR3 runs to 15 residues. Losses at the gene ends were 6 bases for V and 3 bases for J; bases not matched to a gene: 6. CDR3 sequence: CASRLTGGHNQPQHF. In DNA, the CDR3 is TGTGCCAGCAGACTCACAGGGGGCCACAATCAGCCCCAGCATTTT.

This clonotype occurred many times. The J gene is TRBJ2-2, the V gene TRBV5-5; D unclear. The germline V and J ends were trimmed by 1 base and 8 bases, with 15 bases remaining between them. Germline V gene sequence: CDR1 SGHKS, CDR2 YYEKEE (reference sequence). This CDR3 is 15 amino acids long. In DNA form, the CDR3 reads TGTGCCAGCAGCTTGTCTGCGTCGCTGGCTGGGGAGCTGTTTTTT. Protein product: CASSLSASLAGELFF. Full variable domain (missing parts from reference TRBV5-5 and TRBJ2-2): DAGVTQSPTHLIKTRGQQVTLRCSPISGHKSVSWYQQVLGQGPQFIFQYYEKEERGRGNFPDRFSARQFPNYSSELNVNALLLGDSALYLCASSLSASLAGELFFGEGSRLTVL.

The sample holds many counts of this clonotype. This chain links TRBV6-1 with TRBJ1-2, with TRBD1 identical over 12 bases. The CDR3 consists of 16 residues. Trimming took 6 bases from V and 5 from J; bases not matched to a gene: 10. The germline gives CDR1 MNHNS, CDR2 SASEGT. In DNA form, the CDR3 reads TGTGCCAGCAGCGCCCCGGGACAGGGGGCGTTATATGGCTACACCTTC. Translation gives CASSAPGQGALYGYTF.

There are many counts of this clonotype. The J gene is TRBJ2-7, the V gene TRBV10-3; D perhaps matches TRBD1 (5 bases). CDR3 length: 14 residues. Germline loops: CDR1 ENHRY, CDR2 SYGVKD. Trimming left V 10 bases short and J 3 bases short, with 19 bases between. The CDR3 region is CATQGSSPHYEQYF. CDR3 nucleotide sequence: TGTGCCACCCAGGGTAGTAGCCCACACTACGAGCAGTACTTC.

The sample holds one count of this clonotype. A far bigger clonotype differs at one base, so this is likely a read error. The rearrangement joins TRBV7-9 to TRBJ1-6, with unresolved D. Germline values: CDR1 SEHNR, CDR2 FQNEAQ (reference sequence). V shed 4 bases and J shed 9 bases, with 16 bases lying between them. The CDR3 totals 15 residues. CDR3 DNA sequence: TGTGCCAGCAGCTCCAACTCCGCGAGCGGTTCACCCCTCCACTTT. The encoded protein is CASSSNSASGSPLHF. Based on the CDR3 plus reference TRBV7-9 and TRBJ1-6, the full variable domain is DTGVSQNPRHKITKRGQNVTFRCDPISEHNRLYWYRQTLGQGPEFLTYFQNEAQLEKSRLLSDRFSAERPKGSFSTLEIQRTEQGDSAMYLCASSSNSASGSPLHFGNGTRLTVT.

The table lists this clonotype with many counts. This chain uses TRBV11-1 with TRBJ1-3; the match to TRBD1 covers 7 bases. The ends lost 5 bases at V and 0 bases at J; junction bases unmatched: 4. The CDR3 length is 15 residues. The V gene's germline CDR1 is SGHAT and CDR2 FQDESV (reference sequence). The CDR3 loop reads CASSLDRSSGNTIYF. As DNA, the CDR3 is TGTGCCAGCAGCCTGGACAGGAGCTCTGGAAACACCATATATTTT.

This clonotype showed up many times. J is TRBJ2-5 and V is TRBV20-1, with D hard to call. Germline CDR1 and CDR2: DFQATT and SNEGSKA (reference sequence). The V gene lost 7 bases and the J gene lost 2 bases, with 8 bases spanning the gap. This CDR3 has 11 amino acids. CDR3 region: CSDLGQETQYF. The CDR3 coding sequence is TGCAGTGACCTGGGGCAAGAGACCCAGTACTTC.

This chain links TRBV10-2 with TRBJ1-1; D possibly corresponds to TRBD1 (5 bases). The CDR3 consists of 12 residues. Germline CDR1 is WSHSY and CDR2 is SAAADI. Trimming took off 10 bases at V and 8 bases at J, with 17 bases between the two ends. The CDR3 DNA reads TGCGCCACGACTAGGGGAGGTTACGAAGCTTTCTTT. Amino acid sequence: CATTRGGYEAFF.

The CDR3 DNA reads TGCAGTGTAATAGGGGGTATTGATACGCAGTATTTT. Its translation is CSVIGGIDTQYF. The chain recombines TRBV20-1 with TRBJ2-3; D perhaps matches TRBD1 (6 bases). Trimming took 7 bases from V and 6 from J, leaving 14 bases between them. The germline gives CDR1 DFQATT, CDR2 SNEGSKA (reference sequence). CDR3 length equals 12 residues.

At least ten counts were recorded for this clonotype. This chain connects TRBV16 to TRBJ1-2, with D possibly being TRBD1 (5 bases). Per germline, CDR1 KGHSY and CDR2 FQNENV. V dropped 6 bases and J dropped 13 bases, with 21 bases sitting between them. CDR3 length equals 13 residues. The CDR3 DNA reads as TGTGCCAGCAGACGTCCACGGGGCGGCTCCTCCACCTTC. Translation gives CASRRPRGGSSTF.

This clonotype has ten or more counts. This sequence joins TRBV12-3 or TRBV12-4 and TRBJ2-4; TRBD2 agrees at 8 bases. After removal of 5 bases from V and 0 bases from J, the junction contained 9 bases not matched to a gene. The CDR3 covers 17 residues. CDR3 protein: CASSPIGLAVAKNIQYF. In nucleotides, the CDR3 is TGTGCCAGCAGTCCGATAGGACTAGCAGTAGCCAAAAACATTCAGTACTTC.

At least ten counts were recorded for this clonotype. The chain is built from TRBV28 and TRBJ2-7; 7 bases match TRBD1. J was trimmed by 4 bases and V by 4 bases; bases with no gene match: 16. Germline V lookup: CDR1 MDHEN, CDR2 SYDVKM. This CDR3 contains 17 residues. The CDR3 DNA reads as TGTGCCAGCAGTTACCCGCTCTTGAACAGGGGCCTTTACGAGCAGTACTTC. Its translation is CASSYPLLNRGLYEQYF. The full variable domain, with the rest looked up from reference TRBV28 and TRBJ2-7, is DVKVTQSSRYLVKRTGEKVFLECVQDMDHENMFWYRQDPGLGLRLIYFSYDVKMKEKGDIPEGYSVSREKKERFSLILESASTNQTSMYLCASSYPLLNRGLYEQYFGPGTRLTVT.

V and J are TRBV12-3 or TRBV12-4 and TRBJ1-6, with unresolved D. Trimming pared 5 bases from V and 13 bases from J, leaving 15 bases between. The CDR3 runs to 13 residues. The CDR3: CASSPPSDGPLHF. CDR3 sequence (DNA): TGTGCCAGCAGTCCGCCTTCTGACGGCCCCCTCCACTTT.

This clonotype was picked up many times. The V call is TRBV20-1, the J call TRBJ2-7, with 8 bases matching TRBD2. The CDR3 length is 14 residues. CDR1 and CDR2 (germline): DFQATT, SNEGSKA (reference sequence). Trimming removed 1 base from V and 3 bases from J; junction bases left unmatched: 5. The chain's CDR3 is CSARGRTSGYEQYF. In nucleotides, the CDR3 is TGCAGTGCTAGAGGTAGAACTAGCGGCTACGAGCAGTACTTC.